This record looks at one TCR beta chain sequence and its context. Its antigen remains unidentified. No much larger clone exists at a distance of one base, and base qualities are not known. The cohort was made up of 666 healthy bone marrow donors. All cohort members were sampled while nominally healthy, although unrecorded immune exposures were likely present. The donor tested CMV seronegative and was one of the 352 seronegative cohort members. Each donor provided a peripheral blood sample, and peripheral blood mononuclear cells were used for TCR beta sequencing. Genomic DNA extraction from the blood cell samples was performed with the Qiagen DNeasy Blood Extraction Kit. Library creation used the immunoSEQ multiplex PCR assay. For the multiplex PCR, a mixture combining 60 forward primers for TCR Vbeta segments and 13 reverse primers for TCR Jbeta segments was used. Amplification of the CDR3 region of rearranged TCR beta genes was performed with a multiplex PCR assay on genomic DNA. The amplified TCR beta libraries were sequenced on the Illumina HiSeq System as 87-base-pair reads. From the authors' description of their analysis: Across the 670 or so repertoires, a later analysis counted some 80 million unique TCR beta chains, 9 million to 14 million of which were shared by at least two donors. Raw reads were error-corrected and collapsed into unique sequences with a nearest-neighbor algorithm that merged closely related sequences to remove PCR and sequencing errors. Alignment of CDR3 sequences to IMGT reference sequences was used to assign V, D and J gene segments. For a sequence to be retained, at least a six-nucleotide match to both a V gene segment and a J gene segment was required. Rearrangements were classified as productive when the CDR3 lacked stop codons and remained in frame with V and J, and all other rearrangements were classified as non-productive. CDR3 was defined according to IMGT convention as the region running from the second conserved V-encoded cysteine to the conserved J-encoded phenylalanine. The earlier analysis of about 590 of the donors excluded sequences that lacked an unambiguous match to a single V gene segment. In an earlier analysis of 587 of the donors, a V segment was called functional when productive rearrangements were above 56.7%, and segregating when the standard deviation between donors exceeded 5%. A statistical classification framework was built to diagnose cytomegalovirus status from the catalog of TCR beta chain sequences. A later analysis assigned V and J genes by comparing TCR nucleotide sequences with IMGT/GENE-DB human TR gene sequences. Using the TCRdist pipeline, a later analysis assigned CDR3 sequences along with most-parsimonious VDJ recombination scenarios. In a later analysis, every TCR beta chain was defined by the combination of its CDR3 amino acid sequence and its V-gene family, and reads without a unique V-gene family were dropped. As a way to deal with suspected cross-contamination and a sequencing artifact, a later analysis dropped under 600 nucleotide sequences that were highly shared and had low generation probability. In a later analysis, a clonal expansion index for each public chain was calculated from normalized within-repertoire ranks of inferred template counts. In a later analysis, generation probabilities were computed with a VDJ recombination model fitted to out-of-frame rearrangements, and the resulting probabilities were checked against IGoR. In a later analysis, TCR-TCR, TCR-HLA and TCR-CMV co-occurrence was scored with hypergeometric tests, and a repertoire-size bias correction was applied to TCR pairs. False discovery rates were estimated in a later analysis by permuting HLA or CMV assignments 20 times. In a later analysis, co-occurring TCRs were grouped using DBSCAN, with TCRdist sequence similarity added in when clustering inside HLA-allele-positive subsets. Co-occurrence clustering excluded repertoires with fewer than 30,000 or more than 120,000 public chains, plus five with anomalous nucleotide sharing. What TCRdb holds here is the immuneACCESS table cut down to in-frame rearrangements. Part of the clones is not present; checked against another copy, under half of the missing clones reflect an unresolved V gene, and the others are unexplained. The D gene and trimming were derived from the DNA, and the V and J assignments and clone size from that table. The sample includes under 200,000 clones, with around 75% observed a single time. Approximately 1.8% of the sample is held by the ten biggest clonotypes.

The sample belongs to a study of cytomegalovirus exposure and HLA in healthy donors (dated by TCRdb to the late 2010s). About the full investigation: In an earlier analysis of under 750 of the donors, approximately 300 Gb of sequence data and just under 120 million unique TCR beta sequences from about 179 million T cells were reported. Rather than using new phenotypic data, the later analysis identified candidate immune exposures from TCR beta sequences and from how often those sequences occurred across donors. Four to six DR-DQ haplotypes were handled as single units for association and clustering, since linkage in the cohort was strong. Genome-wide SNP genotypes for about three fifths of the roughly 670 donors were used in a later genetic analysis, which treated that subset as a discovery cohort. Every repertoire in the discovery cohort had been generated on one and the same sequencing platform. Typing coverage differed by locus: A, B, C, DRB1 and DQB1 were typed in roughly 620-630 donors, DQA1 in around 500, DPA1 in approximately 600, and DPB1 in roughly 470. Along with the roughly 610-subject first cohort, a separate validation cohort of over 90 different subjects was used. A later analysis re-analyzed previously published TCR beta repertoires from approximately 700 donors and added high-resolution HLA genotyping to study TCR occurrence patterns. The study combined high-throughput TCR immunosequencing, statistical association of individual TCRs with disease status, and machine learning to predict cytomegalovirus infection status. An early release covering more than 500 HLA-typed donors comprised around 300 gigabases of sequencing data and 85 million to 100 million unique TCR sequences. Among the roughly 430 genotyped donors, about 83% belonged to the genetic ancestry cluster associated with self-reported Caucasian donors. HLA typing covered class I and class II loci at four-digit resolution. Donor age, sex, ethnicity and CMV serostatus were compiled alongside the repertoire data. The aim of the study was to test whether cataloging public T cell receptors could identify signatures of past pathogen exposure. Among roughly 370 genotyped donors of the cohort, an average of about 240,000 unique TCR beta nucleotide sequences were sequenced per donor, roughly 18% of them non-productive. In an earlier analysis of 587 of the donors, high-throughput TCR beta sequencing was used to judge whether each TCR beta V gene segment behaved as functional or pseudogenic. The T cell repertoires of several hundred subjects were profiled by immunosequencing and related to cytomegalovirus serostatus.

Summary of the overall study and its limitations: At a false discovery rate of 0.05, a later analysis linked under 20,000 TCR beta sequences to specific HLA alleles. In vitro tests confirmed that a few of the cytomegalovirus-associated TCR beta chains recognize cytomegalovirus antigens. The presence/absence analyses assumed that sequencing depth was roughly uniform across donors, and that assumption may not be true. In a later analysis, several top co-occurrence clusters were reported to appear linked to parvovirus B19, influenza, CMV and Epstein-Barr virus. The classifier was reported to diagnose cytomegalovirus status with high specificity and sensitivity in both the original cohort and the validation cohort. In an earlier analysis of 587 of the donors, most TCR beta V segments appeared in productive rearrangements about 87% or about 30% of the time, broadly matching IMGT annotations. The authors suggested that the approach could potentially be extended to other disease states and immunological phenotypes. Because counts were too low, more than 15 rarely observed V segments, including chromosome 9 orphons, were excluded from the earlier analysis of under 650 of the donors. A later analysis found that HLA-associated TCR beta chains were more clonally expanded and had lower generation probabilities than equally common non-associated chains. According to a later genetic analysis, donors in an Asian-associated ancestry cluster had fewer N-insertions in productive TCRs than the approximately 650-donor mean. Because HLA typing was unavailable for some donors at each locus, only the typed subset was used in association tests. A further reported finding was that TCR beta sequences accurately predicted the HLA-A and HLA-B alleles for most subjects in the first cohort. In a later analysis, most CMV-associated TCR beta chains were found to appear HLA-restricted, with HLA associations seemingly driven largely by CMV exposure. Correlated functional status among segregating V segments might reflect linkage disequilibrium, but an unknown experimental factor could not be ruled out. When HLA alleles, especially DR and DQ, strongly co-occurred, TCR associations were difficult to assign to individual alleles. In a later analysis, TCR association rates were found to vary across HLA loci, with the most associated TCRs seen for DRB1 alleles and the fewest for HLA-C alleles. The study gave a list of under 200 TCR beta chains associated with cytomegalovirus. While some public TCRs were present in many individuals, most TCR sequences turned up only very rarely across donors. A later genetic analysis associated a missense DCLRE1C variant with V-gene and J-gene trimming of TCR beta chains, and an independent cohort replicated the association. Only TCR beta chains were sequenced in this cohort, and the absence of alpha or paired-chain data limited detectable features. The sequencing pipeline was judged likely to have produced a cluster of highly shared sequence variants as a technical artifact. For the cohort, immune exposure information was limited to CMV serostatus. Some IMGT-functional V segments, including TRBV6-2 and TRBV6-3, could not be distinguished by the 87-base-pair reads and were therefore excluded.

The cysteine opens and the phenylalanine closes a CDR3 of 19 amino acids. Here the CDR3 DNA is all that survives: 57 bases in frame from base 1. Trimmed from V: 2 bases; trimmed from J: 2 bases; junction bases lacking a gene match: 15. The sequence is built from TRBV23-1 and TRBJ2-5; TRBD2 matches 9 bases in the middle. TRBV23-1 is sorted into the ORF group, with uncertain function. Sample: PBMCs. This receptor was identified in a woman aged 25 to 39 in good health and CMV-seronegative. The bases are TGCGCCAGCAGTCAACCCTATAAAAGGGGGCTAGCGGGGCAAGAGACCCAGTACTTC. Translated, this gives CASSQPYKRGLAGQETQYF.